Following are 7 T cell receptor beta chains from one sample sequenced in a study of cytomegalovirus exposure and HLA in healthy donors. PCR primers comprised 60 Vbeta and 13 Jbeta primers. Using immunoSEQ multiplex PCR, the repertoire was profiled, and TCRdb retains in-frame clones only, with some absent. The sample shows 300,000 or so clones, approximately 85% of them seen only once. Sample: PBMCs. The receptors were sampled from a middle-aged woman in good health and CMV-seropositive.

The V gene is TRBV29-1, the J gene TRBJ1-2, with 9 bases identical to TRBD1. Germline CDR1 is SQVTM and CDR2 is ANQGSEA. The CDR3 sequence is 13 residues long. V was clipped by 8 bases and J by 8 bases; unmatched bases: 12. In nucleotides, the CDR3 is TGCAGCCCCCGCTCTGGGGACAGGGAGGGCTACACCTTC. Protein sequence: CSPRSGDREGYTF.

The count of this clone is one. This chain uses TRBV18 with TRBJ2-4, with D maybe TRBD2 (5 bases). The germline V and J ends were trimmed by 3 bases and 6 bases, with 15 bases remaining between them. The CDR3 extends over 15 amino acids. The germline CDR1 and CDR2 sequences are KGHSH and LQKENI. CDR3 loop: CASSPISSEGNIQYF. CDR3 nucleotide sequence: TGTGCCAGCTCACCTATTTCCAGCGAGGGAAACATTCAGTACTTC.

The chain carries TRBV11-3 and TRBJ2-5, with D tentatively TRBD1 (6 bases). CDR3 size: 16 residues. CDR1 is SGHNT and CDR2 is YENEEA in the germline V gene. Trimming took 5 bases from V and 1 from J, leaving 17 bases between them. The CDR3 DNA reads as TGTGCCAGCAGCGCCCCGGACAGAGCAGTCCAAGAGACCCAGTACTTC. This encodes CASSAPDRAVQETQYF.

This sequence joins TRBV7-2 and TRBJ2-6; unclear D gene. Germline V gives CDR1 SGHTA, CDR2 FQGNSA. The V and J ends lost 1 base and 0 bases respectively, with 7 bases between them. The length of the CDR3 is 16 residues. The CDR3 DNA follows: TGTGCCAGCAGCTTAGAAGCGATCTCTGGGGCCAACGTCCTGACTTTC. Its protein is CASSLEAISGANVLTF.

The chain recombines TRBV28 with TRBJ2-2; weak D call: TRBD2 (7 bases). The ends were cut back, 4 bases at V and 6 bases at J, with 18 bases in the middle. The CDR3 contains 16 residues. The germline V gene encodes CDR1 MDHEN and CDR2 SYDVKM. Here the CDR3 reads CASSSWGGRCPGELFF. Written as DNA, the CDR3 is TGTGCCAGCAGTTCCTGGGGGGGGCGATGTCCCGGGGAGCTGTTTTTT.

This chain uses TRBV29-1 with TRBJ1-1; TRBD1 might be the D (6 bases). The CDR3 has 14 residues. With 3 bases removed from V and 1 base from J, the gap between germline ends came to 12 bases. CDR1 is SQVTM, CDR2 ANQGSEA, per germline. The CDR3 loop reads CSVEIGRGNTEAFF. The CDR3 bases are TGCAGCGTTGAGATTGGCAGGGGGAACACTGAAGCTTTCTTT. The full variable domain, rest sourced from reference TRBV29-1 and TRBJ1-1, is SAVISQKPSRDICQRGTSLTIQCQVDSQVTMMFWYRQQPGQSLTLIATANQGSEATYESGFVIDKFPISRPNLTFSTLTVSNMSPEDSSIYLCSVEIGRGNTEAFFGQGTRLTVV.

This sequence joins TRBV7-3 and TRBJ2-2, with 10 bases identical to TRBD2. This CDR3 spans 14 amino acids. CDR1 and CDR2 from the germline V gene are SGHTA and FQGTGA. J was trimmed by 8 bases and V by 3 bases; bases with no gene match: 3. CDR3 region: CASSLGLARGELFF. CDR3 nucleotide sequence: TGTGCCAGCAGCTTGGGACTAGCGAGAGGGGAGCTGTTTTTT. Looking up the rest from reference TRBV7-3 and TRBJ2-2 gives the full variable domain: GAGVSQTPSNKVTEKGKYVELRCDPISGHTALYWYRQSLGQGPEFLIYFQGTGAADDSGLPNDRFFAVRPEGSVSTLKIQRTERGDSAVYLCASSLGLARGELFFGEGSRLTVL.